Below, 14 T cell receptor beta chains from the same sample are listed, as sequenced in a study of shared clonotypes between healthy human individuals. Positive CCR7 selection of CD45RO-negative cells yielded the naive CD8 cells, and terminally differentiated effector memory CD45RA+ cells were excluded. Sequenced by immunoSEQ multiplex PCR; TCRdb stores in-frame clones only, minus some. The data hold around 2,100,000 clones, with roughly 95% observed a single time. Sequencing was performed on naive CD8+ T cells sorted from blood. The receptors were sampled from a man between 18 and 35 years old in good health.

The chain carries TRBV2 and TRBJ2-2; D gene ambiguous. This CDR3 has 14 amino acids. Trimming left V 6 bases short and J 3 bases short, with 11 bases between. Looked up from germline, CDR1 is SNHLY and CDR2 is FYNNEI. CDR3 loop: CASRAPLYTGELFF. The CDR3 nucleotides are TGTGCCAGCAGAGCCCCGCTTTACACCGGGGAGCTGTTTTTT.

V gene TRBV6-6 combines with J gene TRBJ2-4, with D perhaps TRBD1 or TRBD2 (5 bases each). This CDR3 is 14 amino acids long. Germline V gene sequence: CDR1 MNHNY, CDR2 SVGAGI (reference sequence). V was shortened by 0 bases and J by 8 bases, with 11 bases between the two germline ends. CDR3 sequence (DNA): TGTGCCAGCAGTTACTCAGGGGCGCGGGACATTCAGTACTTC. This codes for CASSYSGARDIQYF.

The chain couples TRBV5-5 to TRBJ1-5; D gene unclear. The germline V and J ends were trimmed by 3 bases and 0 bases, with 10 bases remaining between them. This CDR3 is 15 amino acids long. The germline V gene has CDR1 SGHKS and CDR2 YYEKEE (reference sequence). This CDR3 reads CASSSTTSSNQPQHF. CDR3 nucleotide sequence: TGTGCCAGCAGCTCCACCACGTCTAGCAATCAGCCCCAGCATTTT.

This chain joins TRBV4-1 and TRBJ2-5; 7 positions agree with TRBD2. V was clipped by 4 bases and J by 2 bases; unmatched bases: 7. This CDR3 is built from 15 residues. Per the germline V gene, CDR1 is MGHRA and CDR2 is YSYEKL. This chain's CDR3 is CASSPGGAGQETQYF. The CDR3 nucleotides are TGCGCCAGCAGCCCAGGTGGAGCGGGACAAGAGACCCAGTACTTC.

The CDR3 nucleotides are TGTGCCAGCAGCCATGCAGAGACTAGCGGGATTACAGATACGCAGTATTTT. Its protein is CASSHAETSGITDTQYF. The rearrangement uses TRBV4-2 and TRBJ2-3, with 11 bases aligning to TRBD2. Germline assignment: CDR1 LGHNA and CDR2 YNFKEQ. This CDR3 spans 17 amino acids. The V and J ends lost 3 bases and 3 bases, in that order; junction bases with no gene match: 8.

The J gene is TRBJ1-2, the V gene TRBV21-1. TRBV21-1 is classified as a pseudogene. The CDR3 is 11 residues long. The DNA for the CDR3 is TGTGCCAGCAGCAAAAGTCATGGCTACACCTTC. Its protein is CASSKSHGYTF.

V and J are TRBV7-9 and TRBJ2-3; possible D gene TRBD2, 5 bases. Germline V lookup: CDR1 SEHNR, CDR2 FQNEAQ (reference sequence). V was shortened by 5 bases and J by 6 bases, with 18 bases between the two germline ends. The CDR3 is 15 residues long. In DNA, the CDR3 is TGTGCCAGCAGCGAAGCCGGGAACACGCGGGATACGCAGTATTTT. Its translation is CASSEAGNTRDTQYF.

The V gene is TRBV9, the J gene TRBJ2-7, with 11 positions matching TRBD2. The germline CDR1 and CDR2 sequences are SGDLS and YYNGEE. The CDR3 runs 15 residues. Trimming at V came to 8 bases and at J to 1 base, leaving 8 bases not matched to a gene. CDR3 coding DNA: TGTGCCAGTGGGACTAGCGGCGACCCATCCTACGAGCAGTACTTC. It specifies CASGTSGDPSYEQYF.

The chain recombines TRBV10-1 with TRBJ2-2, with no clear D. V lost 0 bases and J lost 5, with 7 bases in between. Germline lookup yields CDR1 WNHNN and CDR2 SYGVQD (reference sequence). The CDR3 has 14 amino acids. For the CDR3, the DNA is TGCGCCAGCAGTGAGTCAGCATCGACCGGGGAGCTGTTTTTT. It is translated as CASSESASTGELFF.

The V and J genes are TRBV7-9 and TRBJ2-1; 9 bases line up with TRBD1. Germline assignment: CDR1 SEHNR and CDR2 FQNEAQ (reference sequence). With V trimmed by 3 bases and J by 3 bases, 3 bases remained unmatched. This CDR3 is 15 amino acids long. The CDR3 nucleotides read TGTGCCAGCAGCTTTCCGGGACAGGGCTACAATGAGCAGTTCTTC. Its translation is CASSFPGQGYNEQFF.

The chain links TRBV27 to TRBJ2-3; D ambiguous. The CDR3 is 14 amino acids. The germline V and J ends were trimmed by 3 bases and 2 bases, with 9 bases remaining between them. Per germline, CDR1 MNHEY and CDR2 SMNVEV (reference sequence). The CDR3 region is CASSFWADTDTQYF. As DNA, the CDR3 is TGTGCCAGCAGTTTTTGGGCAGACACAGATACGCAGTATTTT.

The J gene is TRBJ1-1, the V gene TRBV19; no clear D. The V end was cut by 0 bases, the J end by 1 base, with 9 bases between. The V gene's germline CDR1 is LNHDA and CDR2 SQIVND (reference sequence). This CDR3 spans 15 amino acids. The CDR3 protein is CASSIDGAANTEAFF. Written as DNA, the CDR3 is TGTGCCAGTAGTATAGATGGTGCGGCGAACACTGAAGCTTTCTTT.

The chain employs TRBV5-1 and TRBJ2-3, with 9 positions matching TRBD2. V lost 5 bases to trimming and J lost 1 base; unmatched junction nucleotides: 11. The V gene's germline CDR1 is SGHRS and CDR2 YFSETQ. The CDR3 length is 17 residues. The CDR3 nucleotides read TGCGCCAGCAGATCTGCGGCGGGAGGGGTTCGCACAGATACGCAGTATTTT. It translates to CASRSAAGGVRTDTQYF. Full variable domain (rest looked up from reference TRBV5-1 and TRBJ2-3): KAGVTQTPRYLIKTRGQQVTLSCSPISGHRSVSWYQQTPGQGLQFLFEYFSETQRNKGNFPGRFSGRQFSNSRSEMNVSTLELGDSALYLCASRSAAGGVRTDTQYFGPGTRLTVL.

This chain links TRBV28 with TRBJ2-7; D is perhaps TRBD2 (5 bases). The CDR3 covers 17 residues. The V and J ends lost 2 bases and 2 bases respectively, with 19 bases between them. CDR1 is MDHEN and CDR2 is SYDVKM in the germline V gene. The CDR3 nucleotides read TGTGCCAGCAGTTTACCCCCCAACAGAGGGTTAACCTACGAGCAGTACTTC. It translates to CASSLPPNRGLTYEQYF. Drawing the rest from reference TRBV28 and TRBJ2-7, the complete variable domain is DVKVTQSSRYLVKRTGEKVFLECVQDMDHENMFWYRQDPGLGLRLIYFSYDVKMKEKGDIPEGYSVSREKKERFSLILESASTNQTSMYLCASSLPPNRGLTYEQYFGPGTRLTVT.